One and the same sample provided the 21 T cell receptor beta chains below, sequenced in a study of human T cells and chemical hapten exposure. TCRdb passed the RACE reads through MiXCR, listing each CDR3 protein once. The table includes 180,000 or so distinct CDR3 sequences, almost 30% detected once. The time point denotes: pre-sensitization, week 0. Treatment defined: therapeutic diphenylcyclopropenone sensitization with weekly scalp DPC. This specimen consisted of whole blood, obtained in connection with sensitization to the hapten diphenylcyclopropenone (DPC). Every receptor here comes from a woman aged 30 to 39 with alopecia areata. Some clones in this sample may be carry-over from other donors' samples.

The CDR3 sequence: CASRGPGGIQYF. The CDR3, as DNA: TGTGCCAGCAGAGGTCCGGGAGGCATTCAGTACTTC. The genes are TRBV11-2 and TRBJ2-4; 7 bases match TRBD2. This CDR3 contains 12 residues. Trimming took 6 bases from V and 9 from J; bases not matched to a gene: 5. Germline CDR1 and CDR2: SGHAT and FQNNGV.

This chain links TRBV5-1 with TRBJ2-2; maybe TRBD1 (5 bases). CDR3 length equals 15 residues. Per germline, CDR1 SGHRS and CDR2 YFSETQ. V gave up 2 bases and J gave up 5 bases, with 13 bases separating them. In nucleotides, the CDR3 is TGCGCCAGCAGCTTCTGGGATGGGGCGACCGGGGAGCTGTTTTTT. Amino acid sequence: CASSFWDGATGELFF.

This clonotype was seen only a few times. The gene calls are TRBV24-1 and TRBJ2-5, with TRBD1 matching over 11 bases. The V gene's germline CDR1 is KGHDR and CDR2 SFDVKD. This CDR3 has 15 amino acids. The trim removed 3 bases at V and 4 bases at J, leaving 3 bases unmatched. The CDR3 loop reads CATSDRGQGVETQYF. For the CDR3, the DNA is TGTGCCACCAGTGATCGGGGACAGGGGGTAGAGACCCAGTACTTC.

This clonotype was observed once. The chain recombines TRBV14 with TRBJ2-2; D is possibly TRBD1 or TRBD2 (6 bases each). The V gene's germline CDR1 is SGHDN and CDR2 FVKESK. This CDR3 comprises 15 residues. V was cut by 5 bases and J by 6 bases, with 16 bases left in between. The CDR3 DNA reads as TGTGCCAGCAGCTCATTGCCGGGGGCAGCCGGGGAGCTGTTTTTT. Translating it yields CASSSLPGAAGELFF.

This clonotype was counted ten times or more. The chain employs TRBV7-2 and TRBJ2-7; 8 nucleotides match TRBD1. The V segment lost 5 bases and the J segment 2 bases; nucleotides outside the gene matches: 2. CDR3 length equals 13 residues. CDR1 and CDR2 (germline): SGHTA, FQGNSA. The CDR3 bases are TGTGCCAGCAGCAGGACAGGGACCTACGAGCAGTACTTC. Translated: CASSRTGTYEQYF.

This clonotype was seen more than once but under ten times. The J gene is TRBJ1-2, the V gene TRBV3-1, with D possibly being TRBD1 (6 bases). Germline V gene lookup returns CDR1 LGHDT and CDR2 YNNKEL (reference sequence). V was pared by 1 base and J by 5 bases, with 8 bases between. The CDR3 is made up of 13 amino acids. The CDR3 DNA follows: TGTGCCAGCAGCCAAGCACAGGGATATGGCTACACCTTC. Translating it yields CASSQAQGYGYTF.

This clonotype was picked up a small number of times. The gene calls are TRBV28 and TRBJ1-1; maybe TRBD1 (6 bases). The V and J ends lost 6 bases and 2 bases respectively, with 10 bases between them. Germline CDR1 reads MDHEN; CDR2 reads SYDVKM. CDR3 length: 13 amino acids. In nucleotides, the CDR3 is TGTGCCAGCAGCGAACAGGGAAACACTGAAGCTTTCTTT. Translating it yields CASSEQGNTEAFF.

In this sample, this clonotype turned up a few times. The chain employs TRBV11-1 and TRBJ1-4; D might be TRBD1 (6 bases). Deletions cut 5 bases from V and 7 bases from J, with 14 bases between. From germline, CDR1 is SGHAT and CDR2 FQDESV (reference sequence). The CDR3 loop spans 14 amino acids. Here the CDR3 reads CASSRNGGGEKLFF. The CDR3 coding sequence is TGTGCCAGCAGCAGGAACGGGGGCGGTGAAAAACTGTTTTTT.

The chain joins TRBV11-2 to TRBJ2-7; D may be TRBD1 (5 bases). The germline gives CDR1 SGHAT, CDR2 FQNNGV. V lost 5 bases, J lost 2 bases, and 19 bases lay in between. The CDR3 is 16 residues long. The CDR3 region is CASSLLRGRAAYEQYF. Written as DNA, the CDR3 is TGTGCCAGCAGCCTCCTTCGCGGCAGGGCCGCCTACGAGCAGTACTTC.

V and J are TRBV10-3 and TRBJ2-3; D gene uncertain. The CDR3 is made up of 13 amino acids. Trimming removed 0 bases from V and 9 bases from J, with 10 bases in between. Per the germline V gene, CDR1 is ENHRY and CDR2 is SYGVKD. In nucleotides, the CDR3 is TGTGCCATCAGTGAGTCCGAGGCAGTCACGCAGTATTTT. Its protein product is CAISESEAVTQYF.

The gene calls are TRBV20-1 and TRBJ2-1; possibly TRBD2 for D (9 bases). Germline CDR1 is DFQATT and CDR2 is SNEGSKA (reference sequence). This CDR3 has 12 residues. V lost 5 bases and J lost 9, with 14 bases in between. CDR3 in amino acids: CSAPSGTGEQFF. The DNA for the CDR3 is TGCAGTGCTCCTAGCGGGACAGGTGAGCAGTTCTTC.

This clonotype was found a few times. The CDR3 nucleotides are TGTGCCAGCAGCCGCCCGGGCGGTAGCTACGAGCAGTACTTC. Protein: CASSRPGGSYEQYF. The chain carries TRBV28 and TRBJ2-7; D gene ambiguous. This CDR3 contains 14 residues. Per germline, CDR1 MDHEN and CDR2 SYDVKM. V lost 6 bases and J 3 bases, leaving 15 bases between the germline ends.

This clonotype has ten or more counts. V gene TRBV6-6 combines with J gene TRBJ2-2, with TRBD2 as a possible D gene (5 bases). The V gene's germline CDR1 is MNHNY and CDR2 SVGAGI (reference sequence). This CDR3 is built from 14 residues. Between the trimmed V and J ends, which lost 7 bases and 5 bases, there was a span of 14 bases. CDR3 loop: CASKPGIVTGELFF. The CDR3 DNA reads TGTGCCAGCAAGCCGGGAATAGTAACCGGGGAGCTGTTTTTT.

V usage is TRBV20-1 and J usage is TRBJ2-7; 8 positions match TRBD2. The V segment lost 0 bases and the J segment 0 bases; nucleotides outside the gene matches: 4. CDR3 length: 15 amino acids. Germline V gene data show CDR1 as DFQATT and CDR2 as SNEGSKA (reference sequence). CDR3 nucleotide sequence: TGCAGTGCTAGAGAAGGAGCGGGGGCCTCCTACGAGCAGTACTTC. This gives the protein CSAREGAGASYEQYF.

This clonotype was seen only a few times. The chain couples TRBV10-2 to TRBJ2-5; maybe TRBD1 (6 bases). There are 16 residues in the CDR3. Trimming removed 0 bases at V and 1 base at J, with 12 bases between. Germline V gene lookup returns CDR1 WSHSY and CDR2 SAAADI. The CDR3 DNA sequence: TGCGCCAGCAGTGAGTCGGCAGGGGTGGTCCAAGAGACCCAGTACTTC. It translates to CASSESAGVVQETQYF.

This clonotype was seen only a few times. The rearrangement uses TRBV20-1 and TRBJ1-1; D gene uncertain. V was shortened by 6 bases and J by 5 bases, with 13 bases between the two germline ends. The CDR3 spans 12 residues. The germline V gene has CDR1 DFQATT and CDR2 SNEGSKA (reference sequence). DNA of the CDR3: TGCAGTGCGGGGAACCGGGGAACTGAAGCTTTCTTT. Its protein is CSAGNRGTEAFF.

The CDR3 DNA is TGCAGTGCTACCGGTGGGGTCGCCTTCTCCTACAATGAGCAGTTCTTC. It is translated as CSATGGVAFSYNEQFF. This sequence joins TRBV20-1 and TRBJ2-1, with D hard to call. This CDR3 is 16 amino acids long. Germline V gene data show CDR1 as DFQATT and CDR2 as SNEGSKA (reference sequence). Trimming removed 4 bases from V and 0 bases from J, with 16 bases in between.

This clonotype has only a few counts. V usage is TRBV28 and J usage is TRBJ2-2; 8 bases agree with TRBD2. This CDR3 is built from 14 residues. V was pared by 8 bases and J by 5 bases, with 7 bases of the junction left unmatched. Per germline, CDR1 MDHEN and CDR2 SYDVKM. CDR3 nucleotide sequence: TGTGCCAGCGGAGTTTTAGCGGGAACCGGGGAGCTGTTTTTT. Protein sequence: CASGVLAGTGELFF. Supplemented by reference TRBV28 and TRBJ2-2, the full variable domain reads DVKVTQSSRYLVKRTGEKVFLECVQDMDHENMFWYRQDPGLGLRLIYFSYDVKMKEKGDIPEGYSVSREKKERFSLILESASTNQTSMYLCASGVLAGTGELFFGEGSRLTVL.

The chain combines TRBV9 with TRBJ2-3, with 7 bases that match TRBD1. Germline V gene data show CDR1 as SGDLS and CDR2 as YYNGEE. The CDR3 consists of 12 residues. V lost 3 bases, J lost 6 bases, and 1 base stayed unmatched. The CDR3 bases are TGTGCCAGCAGCGCGACAGGGGATACGCAGTATTTT. Its protein product is CASSATGDTQYF.

V gene TRBV6-6 combines with J gene TRBJ2-7; D is possibly TRBD2 (6 bases). CDR3 length: 13 amino acids. From germline, CDR1 is MNHNY and CDR2 SVGAGI (reference sequence). V gave up 2 bases and J gave up 5 bases, with 10 bases separating them. The CDR3 loop is CASSYRLANEQYF. The CDR3 bases are TGTGCCAGCAGTTACCGCCTAGCGAACGAGCAGTACTTC.

The V call is TRBV2, the J call TRBJ1-1; D is uncertain. There are 15 residues in the CDR3. Trimming shortened V by 6 bases and J by 3 bases, and 17 bases separated the two germline ends. Per the germline V gene, CDR1 is SNHLY and CDR2 is FYNNEI. This CDR3 is CASRGGLAVYTEAFF. For the CDR3, the DNA is TGTGCCAGCAGAGGTGGGTTAGCAGTGTACACTGAAGCTTTCTTT.